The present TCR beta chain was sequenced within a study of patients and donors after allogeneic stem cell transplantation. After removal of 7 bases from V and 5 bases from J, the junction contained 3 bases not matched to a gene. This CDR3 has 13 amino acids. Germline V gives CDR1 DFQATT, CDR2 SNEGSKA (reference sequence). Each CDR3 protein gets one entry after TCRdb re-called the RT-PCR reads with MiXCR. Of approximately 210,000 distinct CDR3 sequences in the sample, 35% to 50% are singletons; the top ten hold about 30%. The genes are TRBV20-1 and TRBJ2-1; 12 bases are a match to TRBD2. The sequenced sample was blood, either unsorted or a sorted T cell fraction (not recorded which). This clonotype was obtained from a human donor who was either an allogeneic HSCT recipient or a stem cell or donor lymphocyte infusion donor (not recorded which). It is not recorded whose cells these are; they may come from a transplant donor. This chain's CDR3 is CSVRLAGDNEQFF. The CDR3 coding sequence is TGCAGTGTTCGACTAGCGGGAGACAATGAGCAGTTCTTC.